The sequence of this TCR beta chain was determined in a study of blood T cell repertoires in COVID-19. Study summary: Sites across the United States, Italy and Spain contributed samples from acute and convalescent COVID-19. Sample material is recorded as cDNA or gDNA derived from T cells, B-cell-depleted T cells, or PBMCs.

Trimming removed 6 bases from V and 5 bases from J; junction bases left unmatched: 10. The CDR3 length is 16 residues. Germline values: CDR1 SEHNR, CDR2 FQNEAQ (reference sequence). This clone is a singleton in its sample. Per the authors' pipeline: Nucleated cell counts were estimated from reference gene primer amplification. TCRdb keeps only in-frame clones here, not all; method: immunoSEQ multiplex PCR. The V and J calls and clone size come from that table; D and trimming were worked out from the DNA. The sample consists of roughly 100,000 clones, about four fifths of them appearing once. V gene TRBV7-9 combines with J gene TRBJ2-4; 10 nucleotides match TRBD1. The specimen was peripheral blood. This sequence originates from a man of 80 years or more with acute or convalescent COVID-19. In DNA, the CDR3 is TGTGCCAGCAGTGGGGGAGCCGGGACAGGGGAAAACATTCAGTACTTC. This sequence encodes CASSGGAGTGENIQYF.